The present T cell receptor beta chain was sequenced within a study of cytomegalovirus exposure and HLA in healthy donors. With 60 Vbeta and 13 Jbeta primers, the PCR was carried out. Sequencing used immunoSEQ multiplex PCR; TCRdb keeps in-frame clones, though not all of them. Of 150,000 to 200,000 clones listed, roughly 79% are singletons. Study findings and constraints: Researchers catalogued approximately 170 TCR beta chains as cytomegalovirus-associated. Within the data, a cluster of highly shared sequence variants was likely a sequencing artifact. CMV serostatus alone was available as immune exposure information.

These donors counted as nominally healthy when sampled, but unrecorded immune exposures were likely. CDR3 length: 14 amino acids. Germline V CDR1 and CDR2: SGHTS, YDEGEE. The V end lost 0 bases, the J end lost 0 bases, and 4 bases lay between the germline ends. A word on this clone: No antigen is known for it.

Sequenced input: PBMCs. J is TRBJ1-5 and V is TRBV5-8; no definite D call. This clonotype was obtained from a woman aged 30 to 39 in good health and CMV-seropositive. The CDR3 sequence is CASSLGYSNQPQHF. CDR3 nucleotides: TGTGCCAGCAGCTTGGGTTATAGCAATCAGCCCCAGCATTTT.